A selection of T cell receptor beta chains follows, all from one sample in a study of early T cells in non-severe SARS-CoV-2 infection. TCRdb fed the 5' RACE reads into MiXCR, producing one record per CDR3 protein. The table records around 40,000 distinct CDR3 sequences, roughly 6% of them present only once. The sequencing sample was made of whole blood. Receptors were obtained from an adult who was a healthcare worker with PCR-confirmed SARS-CoV-2 infection or an uninfected control (not recorded which). CDR3s include the opening cysteine and the closing phenylalanine or tryptophan. A D gene is named only where the DNA matches it firmly. The listing skips clone size in some rows; elsewhere it reads once, few, many or a size class.

clone_size j_call v_call d_call cdr3_aa cdr3_nt
few TRBJ2-7 TRBV3-1 - CASSRQGRTYYEQYF TGTGCCAGCAGCCGCCAAGGGAGAACCTACTACGAGCAGTACTTC
many TRBJ2-7 TRBV11-2 TRBD2 CASSGTTSGTPYEQYF TGTGCCAGCAGCGGGACGACTAGCGGTACCCCCTACGAGCAGTACTTC
many TRBJ1-1 TRBV18 - CASSPSNTEAFF TGTGCCAGCTCACCCTCGAACACTGAAGCTTTCTTT
- TRBJ2-7 TRBV28 TRBD2 CASRMPSGRQFSYEQYF TGTGCCAGCAGGATGCCTAGCGGGAGGCAATTCTCCTACGAGCAGTACTTC
many TRBJ2-1 TRBV12-3/TRBV12-4 TRBD2 CASSPYSGRAGDEQFF TGTGCCAGCAGTCCCTATAGCGGGAGGGCCGGGGATGAGCAGTTCTTC
many TRBJ1-2 TRBV27 TRBD1 CASSLSAPPGQGTYGYTF TGTGCCAGCAGTTTATCGGCCCCGCCGGGACAGGGAACCTATGGCTACACCTTC
many TRBJ2-3 TRBV20-1 TRBD2 CSAREVASDTQYF TGCAGCGCTCGGGAGGTGGCTTCCGATACGCAGTATTTT
many TRBJ1-2 TRBV29-1 TRBD1 CSVEAGGSGYGYTF TGCAGCGTTGAAGCAGGGGGGTCGGGCTATGGCTACACCTTC
few TRBJ2-1 TRBV11-2 TRBD2 CASSPRLAGNNEQFF TGTGCCAGCAGCCCAAGACTAGCGGGAAACAATGAGCAGTTCTTC
few TRBJ2-1 TRBV5-6 - CASSFLGDEQFF TGTGCCAGCAGCTTCCTCGGGGATGAGCAGTTCTTC
- TRBJ2-6 TRBV2 - CASRGIRALSGANVLIF TGTGCCAGCAGAGGCATCAGGGCCCTCTCTGGGGCCAACGTCCTGATTTTC
few TRBJ2-1 TRBV20-1 - CSAAFYNEQFF TGCAGTGCCGCTTTCTACAATGAGCAGTTCTTC
many TRBJ2-1 TRBV20-1 TRBD1 CSARWTGVEQFF TGCAGTGCTAGGTGGACAGGGGTGGAGCAGTTCTTC
many TRBJ1-2 TRBV12-3/TRBV12-4 TRBD1 CASWGQGVYGYTF TGTGCCAGCTGGGGACAGGGGGTCTATGGCTACACCTTC
many TRBJ1-4 TRBV12-3/TRBV12-4 - CASSFGGGSNEKLFF TGTGCCAGCAGTTTTGGAGGAGGGTCTAATGAAAAACTGTTTTTT
few TRBJ1-5 TRBV4-2 TRBD1 CASSKTGSNQPQHF TGTGCCAGCAGTAAGACAGGGAGTAATCAGCCCCAGCATTTT
few TRBJ1-6 TRBV6-6 - CASSYGTSSPLHF TGTGCCAGCAGTTACGGGACGAGTTCACCCCTCCACTTT
few TRBJ1-2 TRBV12-3/TRBV12-4 - CASSLGYFGGAYGYTF TGTGCCAGCAGTTTAGGATACTTTGGAGGGGCCTATGGCTACACCTTC
few TRBJ2-4 TRBV2 - CATLAKNIQYF TGTGCCACCTTAGCCAAAAACATTCAGTACTTC
- TRBJ2-1 TRBV11-2 - CASSSGLNEQFF TGTGCCAGCAGCTCGGGACTTAATGAGCAGTTCTTC
many TRBJ1-4 TRBV7-9 - CASSLAGTNEKLFF TGTGCCAGCAGCTTGGCGGGGACTAATGAAAAACTGTTTTTT
many TRBJ1-6 TRBV12-3/TRBV12-4 - CASSPTARDSPLHF TGTGCCAGCAGTCCGACAGCTAGAGACTCACCCCTCCACTTT
few TRBJ1-2 TRBV5-1 - CASSPRTAYGYTF TGCGCCAGCAGCCCCCGGACAGCGTATGGCTACACCTTC
- TRBJ1-3 TRBV12-3/TRBV12-4 - CASRLDGGNTIYF TGTGCCAGCAGGCTGGACGGGGGAAACACCATATATTTT
many TRBJ2-7 TRBV18 - CASSTGTPSYEQYF TGTGCCAGCTCAACCGGGACACCTTCCTACGAGCAGTACTTC
many TRBJ2-1 TRBV5-1 - CASSLGGYEQFF TGCGCCAGCAGCCTAGGGGGTTATGAGCAGTTCTTC
- TRBJ1-1 TRBV20-1 - CSARVRFTDTEAFF TGCAGTGCTAGAGTTCGGTTTACGGACACTGAAGCTTTCTTT
few TRBJ1-3 TRBV30 - CAWSDEYGETAGNTIYF TGTGCCTGGAGTGATGAGTATGGGGAGACGGCTGGAAACACCATATATTTT
many TRBJ1-6 TRBV12-3/TRBV12-4 - CASSGAGSYNSPLHF TGTGCCAGCAGCGGGGCGGGCTCCTATAATTCACCCCTCCACTTT
many TRBJ2-7 TRBV12-3/TRBV12-4 - CASSLGPAGEQYF TGTGCCAGCAGTTTAGGCCCTGCCGGCGAGCAGTACTTC
few TRBJ1-1 TRBV5-1 - CASSWDPMNTEAFF TGCGCCAGCAGCTGGGATCCTATGAACACTGAAGCTTTCTTT
few TRBJ2-4 TRBV20-1 TRBD2 CSARTSGIGIQYF TGCAGTGCTAGGACTAGCGGGATCGGCATTCAGTACTTC
few TRBJ2-1 TRBV7-3 TRBD2 CASSLRGAGGQYNEQFF TGTGCCAGCAGCTTAAGGGGAGCGGGAGGCCAATACAATGAGCAGTTCTTC
many TRBJ2-7 TRBV20-1 - CSARQKSSYEQYF TGCAGTGCTCGACAGAAGAGCTCCTACGAGCAGTACTTC
- TRBJ2-7 TRBV20-1 - CSALGHLSSYEQYF TGCAGTGCCCTAGGACACCTAAGCTCCTACGAGCAGTACTTC
many TRBJ2-2 TRBV11-2 TRBD2 CASSLLAGGNTGELFF TGTGCCAGCAGCTTGCTAGCGGGAGGGAACACCGGGGAGCTGTTTTTT
- TRBJ2-5 TRBV19 TRBD1 CASSTDRVGTQYF TGTGCCAGTAGTACCGACAGGGTCGGGACCCAGTACTTC
medium-sized TRBJ1-4 TRBV5-4 - CASSLAGGGAEKLFF TGTGCCAGCAGCTTGGCCGGCGGGGGAGCTGAAAAACTGTTTTTT
few TRBJ2-1 TRBV4-3 TRBD2 CASSPGLAGGNEQFF TGCGCCAGCAGCCCCGGACTAGCGGGAGGCAATGAGCAGTTCTTC
- TRBJ2-1 TRBV28 - CASSSPMNNEQFF TGTGCCAGCAGTTCACCCATGAACAATGAGCAGTTCTTC
many TRBJ2-1 TRBV15 - CATSRVVFSEQFF TGTGCCACCAGCAGAGTTGTTTTTAGTGAGCAGTTCTTC
- TRBJ1-3 TRBV6-5 - CASTDGLGSPGNTIYF TGTGCCAGCACCGACGGGCTGGGGTCTCCTGGAAACACCATATATTTT
few TRBJ1-2 TRBV15 TRBD1 CATGDRNNYGYTF TGTGCCACCGGGGACAGGAATAACTATGGCTACACCTTC
- TRBJ2-5 TRBV12-3/TRBV12-4 - CGSNLKYF TGTGGCAGCAACTTAAAGTACTTC
many TRBJ2-1 TRBV6-1 TRBD2 CASSERLAVYNEQFF TGTGCCAGCAGTGAACGACTAGCGGTTTACAATGAGCAGTTCTTC
- TRBJ2-3 TRBV6-5 - CASSPRDLPADTQYF TGTGCCAGCAGTCCGCGGGACTTGCCCGCAGATACGCAGTATTTT
- TRBJ2-7 TRBV7-9 - CASSLDYTYEQYF TGTGCCAGCAGCCTGGACTACACCTACGAGCAGTACTTC
- TRBJ2-3 TRBV18 - CASSPGRIHTDTQYF TGTGCCAGCTCACCCGGACGTATTCACACAGATACGCAGTATTTT
many TRBJ2-1 TRBV2 - CASRYDSGTSNEQFF TGTGCCAGCAGATATGACTCCGGTACATCCAATGAGCAGTTCTTC
few TRBJ2-3 TRBV6-6 - CATQEDTQYF TGTGCCACCCAGGAGGATACGCAGTATTTT
- TRBJ2-1 TRBV2 TRBD2 CASGGSGSYNEQFF TGTGCCAGCGGGGGTAGCGGGAGCTACAATGAGCAGTTCTTC
few TRBJ1-2 TRBV7-8 - CASSFLGLDGYTF TGTGCCAGCAGCTTTTTAGGGCTTGATGGCTACACCTTC
- TRBJ2-1 TRBV9 - CASSVGASNEQFF TGTGCCAGCAGCGTAGGGGCTTCCAATGAGCAGTTCTTC
- TRBJ1-4 TRBV15 - CATSRHNEKLFF TGTGCCACCAGCCGACATAATGAAAAACTGTTTTTT
- TRBJ1-2 TRBV10-3 - CAIKGGTLYGYTF TGTGCCATCAAAGGCGGGACCCTCTATGGCTACACCTTC